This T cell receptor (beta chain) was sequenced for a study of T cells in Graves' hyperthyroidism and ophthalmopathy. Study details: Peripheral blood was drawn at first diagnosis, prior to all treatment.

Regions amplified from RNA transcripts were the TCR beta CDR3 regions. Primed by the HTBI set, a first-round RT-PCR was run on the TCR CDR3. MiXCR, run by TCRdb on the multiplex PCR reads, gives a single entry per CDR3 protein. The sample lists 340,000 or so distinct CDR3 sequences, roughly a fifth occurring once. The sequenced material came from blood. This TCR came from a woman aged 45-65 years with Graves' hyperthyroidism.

The CDR3 loop is CASSVGQGNGNTIYF. Written as DNA, the CDR3 is TGTGCCAGCAGCGTAGGACAGGGGAATGGAAACACCATATATTTT. This rearrangement joins TRBV9 to TRBJ1-3, with TRBD1 identical over 8 bases. This CDR3 has 15 amino acids. V lost 0 bases and J lost 3; bases outside the gene matches: 2. Germline V gene sequence: CDR1 SGDLS, CDR2 YYNGEE. The complete variable domain, with remaining parts taken from reference TRBV9 and TRBJ1-3, reads DSGVTQTPKHLITATGQRVTLRCSPRSGDLSVYWYQQSLDQGLQFLIQYYNGEERAKGNILERFSAQQFPDLHSELNLSSLELGDSALYFCASSVGQGNGNTIYFGEGSWLTVV.